The 17 T cell receptor beta chains below all came from one sample that was sequenced in a study of blood T cell repertoires in COVID-19. Method: immunoSEQ multiplex PCR; TCRdb's copy keeps in-frame clones and lacks some. The sample yields hundreds of thousands of clones, roughly nine tenths seen once. Sequenced: PBMCs or T cells enriched from blood (not recorded which). These receptors all stem from a man aged 30 to 45 who had recovered from COVID-19.

The V gene is TRBV10-1, the J gene TRBJ1-5; TRBD1 agrees at 7 bases. The V gene end was trimmed by 6 bases and the J gene end by 7 bases; junction bases not matched to a gene: 12. This CDR3 contains 15 residues. From germline, CDR1 is WNHNN and CDR2 SYGVQD (reference sequence). CDR3 sequence (DNA): TGCGCCAGCAGCACAAGACAGGGATGGAAACAGCCCCAGCATTTT. Protein: CASSTRQGWKQPQHF.

The gene calls are TRBV3-1 (or the pseudogene TRBV3-2) and TRBJ1-2, with no clear D. The CDR3 contains 12 residues. V lost 4 bases and J 6 bases, leaving 9 bases between the germline ends. Germline-derived CDR1 and CDR2 are LGHDT and YNNKEL (reference sequence). CDR3 nucleotides: TGTGCCAGCAGCCGGGCCCTTGATGGCTACACCTTC. Its translation is CASSRALDGYTF.

CDR3 sequence (DNA): TGTGCCAGCAGCTTAGCGGGGGGGGCAGTTCCCTACGAGCAGTACTTC. The encoded protein is CASSLAGGAVPYEQYF. J is TRBJ2-7 and V is TRBV7-8; maybe TRBD2 (7 bases). The V and J ends lost 0 bases and 2 bases respectively, with 14 bases between them. The CDR3 runs 16 residues. CDR1 is SGHVS, CDR2 FQNEAQ, per germline.

The V gene is TRBV5-4, the J gene TRBJ2-7, with D maybe TRBD1 (6 bases). Trimming shortened V by 2 bases and J by 0 bases, and 12 bases separated the two germline ends. The CDR3 has 15 residues. Germline V lookup: CDR1 SGHNT, CDR2 YYREEE (reference sequence). Here the CDR3 DNA reads TGTGCCAGCAGCTTCCGACAGGTAAGCTCCTACGAGCAGTACTTC. Its translation: CASSFRQVSSYEQYF. Looking up the rest from reference TRBV5-4 and TRBJ2-7 gives the full variable domain: ETGVTQSPTHLIKTRGQQVTLRCSSQSGHNTVSWYQQALGQGPQFIFQYYREEENGRGNFPPRFSGLQFPNYSSELNVNALELDDSALYLCASSFRQVSSYEQYFGPGTRLTVT.

The chain is built from TRBV10-3 and TRBJ2-3; tentative D call: TRBD2 (6 bases). This CDR3 region has 16 residues. From germline, CDR1 is ENHRY and CDR2 SYGVKD. With 5 bases removed from V and 0 bases from J, the gap between germline ends came to 15 bases. CDR3 loop: CAISSIRGLSTDTQYF. CDR3 bases: TGTGCCATCAGTTCCATTAGGGGACTTAGCACAGATACGCAGTATTTT.

The chain links TRBV7-2 to TRBJ2-3; no definite D call. The germline V gene encodes CDR1 SGHTA and CDR2 FQGNSA. The CDR3 totals 13 residues. The V gene lost 5 bases and the J gene lost 4 bases, with 10 bases spanning the gap. The CDR3 coding sequence is TGTGCCAGCAGCATGACTCCACCAGATACGCAGTATTTT. Amino acid sequence: CASSMTPPDTQYF.

The V call is TRBV6-2 or TRBV6-3, the J call TRBJ2-7; D possibly corresponds to TRBD2 (6 bases). This CDR3 contains 15 residues. Per germline, CDR1 MNHEY and CDR2 SVGEGT. Trimming removed 2 bases at V and 0 bases at J, with 11 bases between. The CDR3 here is CASSYRRGSSYEQYF. DNA for the CDR3: TGTGCCAGCAGTTACCGGCGGGGCTCCTCCTACGAGCAGTACTTC.

This rearrangement joins TRBV12-3 or TRBV12-4 to TRBJ1-2, with a weak D call TRBD1 (5 bases). The CDR3 runs 13 residues. V gave up 5 bases and J gave up 4 bases, with 11 bases separating them. This CDR3 reads CASSIRGVYGYTF. CDR3 nucleotides: TGTGCCAGCAGTATAAGGGGCGTCTATGGCTACACCTTC.

This clone turned up a few times. The chain joins TRBV4-1 to TRBJ2-1; 8 positions agree with TRBD2. The CDR3 runs 15 residues. Looked up from germline, CDR1 is MGHRA and CDR2 is YSYEKL. V was clipped by 6 bases and J by 8 bases; unmatched bases: 12. The CDR3 reads CASSLGLASLDEQFF. The DNA of the CDR3 is TGCGCCAGCAGTCTCGGACTAGCTTCCTTGGATGAGCAGTTCTTC.

V is TRBV7-3 and J is TRBJ2-1, with 9 bases aligning to TRBD2. The trim removed 5 bases at V and 7 bases at J, leaving 9 bases unmatched. There are 15 residues in the CDR3. Germline V gene sequence: CDR1 SGHTA, CDR2 FQGTGA. The CDR3 nucleotides read TGTGCCAGCAGCCCGCGGGCGGGAGGGCATAATGAGCAGTTCTTC. Amino acid sequence: CASSPRAGGHNEQFF.

This clone was recorded once. V gene TRBV28 combines with J gene TRBJ2-7; 7 bases map to TRBD2. CDR1 MDHEN and CDR2 SYDVKM come from the germline V gene. V dropped 7 bases and J dropped 4; count of bases not matched to a gene: 19. The CDR3 runs to 17 residues. The CDR3 DNA reads as TGTGCCAGCACCCCGTCCCCCGGGACTAAGTTTGGGTACGAGCAGTACTTC. Translating it yields CASTPSPGTKFGYEQYF.

The V gene is TRBV3-1 (or the pseudogene TRBV3-2), the J gene TRBJ2-5, with D possibly matching TRBD1 (5 bases). V was shortened by 2 bases and J by 4 bases, with 14 bases between the two germline ends. The germline gives CDR1 LGHDT, CDR2 YNNKEL (reference sequence). The CDR3 loop spans 15 amino acids. The CDR3 loop is CASSQLEGVGETQYF. CDR3 bases: TGTGCCAGCAGCCAATTGGAAGGGGTTGGAGAGACCCAGTACTTC.

A few counts support this clone. The chain uses TRBV6-5 and TRBJ1-2; D is perhaps TRBD1 (6 bases). The V end lost 6 bases, the J end lost 5 bases, and 16 bases lay between the germline ends. The CDR3 loop spans 14 amino acids. In germline, CDR1 is MNHEY, CDR2 SVGAGI. CDR3 in amino acids: CASREDSFLYGYTF. For the CDR3, the DNA is TGTGCCAGCAGGGAGGACAGTTTTCTATATGGCTACACCTTC.

The rearrangement links TRBV28 to TRBJ1-2; 8 nucleotides agree with TRBD1. Germline CDR1 reads MDHEN; CDR2 reads SYDVKM. This CDR3 has 13 residues. Trimming at V came to 5 bases and at J to 8 bases, leaving 7 bases not matched to a gene. This CDR3 reads CASSEDRGWGYTF. CDR3 coding DNA: TGTGCCAGCAGTGAAGACAGGGGATGGGGCTACACCTTC.

This chain connects TRBV5-6 to TRBJ2-7; the match to TRBD1 covers 10 bases. Germline V CDR1 and CDR2: SGHDT, YYEEEE. The CDR3 extends over 13 amino acids. The junction had 2 bases not matched to a gene; V was cut back by 5 bases and J by 3 bases. For the CDR3, the DNA is TGTGCCAGCAGGAGGGACAGGGGCTACGAGCAGTACTTC. Protein: CASRRDRGYEQYF.

This rearrangement joins TRBV12-3 or TRBV12-4 to TRBJ1-1; D is unresolved. Trimming cost V 8 bases and J 2 bases, with 9 bases left between them. The CDR3 has 12 amino acids. This chain's CDR3 is CASSVGNTEAFF. In nucleotides, the CDR3 is TGTGCCAGCTCAGTGGGCAACACTGAAGCTTTCTTT.

V and J are TRBV3-1 (or the pseudogene TRBV3-2) and TRBJ1-2; 9 bases agree with TRBD1. The ends lost 4 bases at V and 8 bases at J; junction bases unmatched: 8. CDR3 length: 14 amino acids. CDR1 is LGHDT, CDR2 YNNKEL, per germline (reference sequence). The CDR3 nucleotides read TGTGCCAGCAGCCCCCTGGACAGGGGAAGAGGCTACACCTTC. Translated, it gives CASSPLDRGRGYTF.